This T cell receptor beta chain was observed in a study of CD8+ T cells in alopecia areata. On the study more broadly: Those treated were given oral tofacitinib at 5 to 10 mg twice daily. Tofacitinib treatment spanned 6 to 18 months, with 6 months off drug afterward.

After isolation, RNA underwent reverse transcription to generate cDNA as the sequencing template. Assay used: immunoSEQ multiplex PCR; TCRdb lists only in-frame clones, some missing. The profile shows over 100,000 clones, 49% of them singletons. Lesional scalp punch biopsies and peripheral blood were collected from alopecia areata patients. CD4+ and CD8+ T cells were sorted from PBMCs. This CDR3 contains 15 residues. Germline V CDR1 and CDR2: SGHTA, FQGNSA. V shed 1 base and J shed 0 bases, with 9 bases lying between them. The chain is built from TRBV7-2 and TRBJ1-2; a weak D match, TRBD1 (6 bases). The TCR originated in a human donor with alopecia areata. The source material was CD8+ T cells sorted from blood, sampled at week 0. The CDR3 loop reads CASSLEEGANYGYTF. CDR3 sequence (DNA): TGTGCCAGCAGCTTAGAAGAGGGGGCTAACTATGGCTACACCTTC.